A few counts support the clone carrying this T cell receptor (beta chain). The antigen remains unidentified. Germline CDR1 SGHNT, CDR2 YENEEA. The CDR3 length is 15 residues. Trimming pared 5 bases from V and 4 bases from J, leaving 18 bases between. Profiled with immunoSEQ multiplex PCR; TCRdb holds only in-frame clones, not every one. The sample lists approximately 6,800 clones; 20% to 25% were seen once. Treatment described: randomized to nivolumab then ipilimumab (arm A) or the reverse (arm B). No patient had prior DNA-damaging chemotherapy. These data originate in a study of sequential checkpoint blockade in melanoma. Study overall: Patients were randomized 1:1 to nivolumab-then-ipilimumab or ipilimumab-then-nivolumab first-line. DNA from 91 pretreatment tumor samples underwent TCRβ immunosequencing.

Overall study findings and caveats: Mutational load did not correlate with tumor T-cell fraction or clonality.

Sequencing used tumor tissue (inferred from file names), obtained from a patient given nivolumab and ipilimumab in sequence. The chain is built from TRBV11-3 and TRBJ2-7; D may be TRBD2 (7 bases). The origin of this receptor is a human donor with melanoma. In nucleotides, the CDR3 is TGTGCCAGCAGCCCCCCCGGGGAGGGGGGGTACGAGCAGTACTTC. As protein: CASSPPGEGGYEQYF.